This TCR beta chain was identified during a study of blood T cell repertoires in COVID-19 (dated by TCRdb to about 2020). For the wider study: Samples from collaborators originated in the United States, Italy and Spain and spanned both the acute and convalescent phases of COVID-19. The repertoires were released in a freely available public database meant as a resource for research on the immune response to SARS-CoV-2. Where available, HLA class I and class II types were obtained from metadata supplied by the sample provider rather than from assay-based typing. The prospective study material was composed of cDNA or gDNA derived from T cells, B-cell-depleted T cells, or PBMCs. Sample metadata almost always included a de-identified subject ID, COVID-19 status, age in years and sex. The dataset comprised deeply sampled blood TCRbeta repertoires from subjects exposed to, actively infected with, or recovered from COVID-19. The samples were drawn from the first 160 participants of the ongoing ImmuneRACE study and from under 1,500 subjects provided by 6 global collaborators. General findings and caveats noted by the study authors: The quantity of clinical and demographic metadata differed by source and by participant and was supplied without curation.

To note about this clone: It lacks a known antigen. There are no base qualities to consult, and no much larger clone falls within one base.

The immunoSEQ Assay, a bias-controlled multiplex PCR, was used to amplify TCRbeta CDR3 regions from genomic DNA. The study's own analysis went as follows. Nucleated cell counts per sample were estimated from amplification of reference gene primers within the assay. To quantify the absolute abundance of each unique TCRbeta CDR3 rearrangement, sequence reads were collapsed and filtered. Productive Simpson clonality was computed per sample as the square root of Simpson's diversity index over productive rearrangements. Imported from immuneACCESS, the table was reduced by TCRdb to in-frame sequences with V and J called. These copies leave out some clones; in studies compared against another copy, an unresolved V gene accounts for under half, and the cause of the remainder is not known. From that table come the V and J calls and clone size; the DNA was used to work out D and trimming. The sample data list approximately 62,000 clones, and around 89% of these were observed just once. The ten biggest clones cover 8.3% of the sample.

The CDR3 numbers 16 residues from cysteine through phenylalanine. CDR3 DNA is the only sequence kept; it has 48 bases, read in frame from the first base. Trimmed from V: 6 bases; trimmed from J: 5 bases; junction bases lacking a gene match: 10. The germline V gene (reference sequence) yields LGHDT for CDR1 and YNNKEL for CDR2. Each collaborating institution followed its own protocols to collect whole blood in K2EDTA tubes. For TCRbeta analysis, collaborator samples were shipped as frozen whole blood, as isolated PBMCs, or as DNA extracted from either sample type. This clonotype was sampled from a human donor with active COVID-19. The donor label of this sample is uncertain. Sequenced material: peripheral blood. The V and J genes are TRBV3-1 (or the pseudogene TRBV3-2) and TRBJ2-2, and 9 junctional nucleotides match TRBD2. The CDR3 protein: CASSRVAGVETGELFF. The DNA sequence is TGTGCCAGCAGTCGGGTAGCGGGAGTAGAAACCGGGGAGCTGTTTTTT.